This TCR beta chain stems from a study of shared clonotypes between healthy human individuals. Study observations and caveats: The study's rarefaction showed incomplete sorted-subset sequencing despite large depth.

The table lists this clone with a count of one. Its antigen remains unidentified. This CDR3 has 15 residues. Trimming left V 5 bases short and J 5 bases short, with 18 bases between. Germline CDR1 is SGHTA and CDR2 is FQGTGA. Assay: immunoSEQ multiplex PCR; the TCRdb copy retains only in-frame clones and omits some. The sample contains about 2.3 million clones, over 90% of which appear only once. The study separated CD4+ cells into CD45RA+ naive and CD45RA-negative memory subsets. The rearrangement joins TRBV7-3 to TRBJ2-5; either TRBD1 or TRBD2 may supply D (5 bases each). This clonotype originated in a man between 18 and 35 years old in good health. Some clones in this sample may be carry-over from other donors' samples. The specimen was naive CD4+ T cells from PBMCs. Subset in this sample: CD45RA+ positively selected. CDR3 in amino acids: CASSKNTGLGETQYF. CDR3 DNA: TGTGCCAGCAGCAAAAATACGGGGCTAGGGGAGACCCAGTACTTC.